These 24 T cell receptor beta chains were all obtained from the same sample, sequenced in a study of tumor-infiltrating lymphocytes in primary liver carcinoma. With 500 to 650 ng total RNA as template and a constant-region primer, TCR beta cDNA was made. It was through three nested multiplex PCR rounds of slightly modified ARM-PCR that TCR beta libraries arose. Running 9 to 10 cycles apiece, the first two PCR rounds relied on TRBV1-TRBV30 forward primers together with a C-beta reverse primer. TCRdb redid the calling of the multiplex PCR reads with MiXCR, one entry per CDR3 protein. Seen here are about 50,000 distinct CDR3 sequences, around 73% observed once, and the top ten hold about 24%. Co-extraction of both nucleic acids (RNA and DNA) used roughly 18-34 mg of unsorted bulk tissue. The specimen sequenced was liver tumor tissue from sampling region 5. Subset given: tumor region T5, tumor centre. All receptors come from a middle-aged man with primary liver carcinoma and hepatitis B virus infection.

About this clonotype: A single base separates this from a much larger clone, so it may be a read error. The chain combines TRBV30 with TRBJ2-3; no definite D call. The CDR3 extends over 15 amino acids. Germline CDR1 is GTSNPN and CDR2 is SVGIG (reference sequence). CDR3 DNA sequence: TGTGCCTTGAGTGCCAAACTGGCTAGCACAGATACGCAGTATTTT. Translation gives CALSAKLASTDTQYF. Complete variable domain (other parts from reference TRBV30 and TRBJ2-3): SQTIHQWPATLVQPVGSPLSLECTVEGTSNPNLYWYRQAAGRGLQLLFYSVGIGQISSEVPQNLSASRPQDRQFILSSKKLLLSDSGFYLCALSAKLASTDTQYFGPGTRLTVL.

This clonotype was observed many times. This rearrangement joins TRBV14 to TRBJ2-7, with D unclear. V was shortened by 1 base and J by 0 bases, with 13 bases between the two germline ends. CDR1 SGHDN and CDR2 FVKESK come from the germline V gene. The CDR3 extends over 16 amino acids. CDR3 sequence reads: CASSQGSQSSSYEQYF. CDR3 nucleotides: TGTGCCAGCAGCCAAGGTTCGCAGTCATCCTCCTACGAGCAGTACTTC.

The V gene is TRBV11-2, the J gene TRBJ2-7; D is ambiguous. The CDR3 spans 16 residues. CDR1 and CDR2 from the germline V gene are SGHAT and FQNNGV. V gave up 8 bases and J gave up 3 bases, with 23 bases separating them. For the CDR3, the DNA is TGTGCCAGCTGCTATCTTGCCAGGACCCTCAGCTACGAGCAGTACTTC. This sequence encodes CASCYLARTLSYEQYF.

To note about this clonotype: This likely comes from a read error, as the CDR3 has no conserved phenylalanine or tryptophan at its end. The CDR3 nucleotides are TGTGCCAGCAGCTCCTCAGGGGTTAGCAATGAGCCCCAGCATTAT. It codes for CASSSSGVSNEPQHY. V gene TRBV7-9 combines with J gene TRBJ1-5; D might be TRBD1 (6 bases). The CDR3 loop spans 15 amino acids. Germline V lookup: CDR1 SEHNR, CDR2 FQNEAQ (reference sequence).

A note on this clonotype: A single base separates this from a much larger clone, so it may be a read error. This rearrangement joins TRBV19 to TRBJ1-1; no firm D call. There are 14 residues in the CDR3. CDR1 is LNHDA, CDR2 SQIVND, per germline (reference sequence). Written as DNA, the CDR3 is TGTGCCAGTAGCATAGCGCGGGGAGGGAGTGAAGCTTTCTTT. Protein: CASSIARGGSEAFF. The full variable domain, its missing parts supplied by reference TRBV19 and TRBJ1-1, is DGGITQSPKYLFRKEGQNVTLSCEQNLNHDAMYWYRQDPGQGLRLIYYSQIVNDFQKGDIAEGYSVSREKKESFPLTVTSAQKNPTAFYLCASSIARGGSEAFFGQGTRLTVV.

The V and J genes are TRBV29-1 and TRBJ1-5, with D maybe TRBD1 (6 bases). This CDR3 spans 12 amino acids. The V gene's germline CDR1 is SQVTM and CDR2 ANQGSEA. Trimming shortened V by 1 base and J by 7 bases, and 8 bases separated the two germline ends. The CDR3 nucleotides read TGCAGCGTTGAAGGGGACATCCAGCCCCAGCATTTT. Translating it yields CSVEGDIQPQHF.

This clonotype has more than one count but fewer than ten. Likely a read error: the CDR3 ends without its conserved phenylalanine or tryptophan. As DNA, the CDR3 is TGTGCTAGCAGCCTAGGCGTCTCGAACAATGAGCAGTTCCTC. Translated, it gives CASSLGVSNNEQFL. The chain recombines TRBV11-3 with TRBJ2-1; D ambiguous. Germline loops: CDR1 SGHNT, CDR2 YENEEA. The CDR3 loop spans 14 amino acids.

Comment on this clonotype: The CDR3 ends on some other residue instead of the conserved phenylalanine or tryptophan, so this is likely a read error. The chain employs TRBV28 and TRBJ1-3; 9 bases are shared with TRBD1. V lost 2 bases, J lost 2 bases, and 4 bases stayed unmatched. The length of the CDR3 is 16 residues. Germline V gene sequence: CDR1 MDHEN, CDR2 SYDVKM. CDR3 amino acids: CASSLMGQGPGNTIYS. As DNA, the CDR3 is TGTGCCAGCAGTTTAATGGGACAGGGCCCTGGAAACACCATATATTCT.

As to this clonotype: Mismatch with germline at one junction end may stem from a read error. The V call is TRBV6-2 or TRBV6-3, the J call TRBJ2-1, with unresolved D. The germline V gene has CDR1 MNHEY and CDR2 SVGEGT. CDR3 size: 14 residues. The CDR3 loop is CASSYLIVGDEQFF. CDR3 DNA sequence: TGTGCTAGCAGTTACCTGATAGTTGGAGATGAGCAGTTCTTC.

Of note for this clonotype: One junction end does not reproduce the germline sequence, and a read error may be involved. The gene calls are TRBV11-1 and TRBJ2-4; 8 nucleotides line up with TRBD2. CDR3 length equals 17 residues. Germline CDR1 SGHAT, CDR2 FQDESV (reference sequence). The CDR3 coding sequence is TGCGCCAGCAGCTTTCTCGGGACTAGTGAGACCAAAAGCATTCAGTACTTC. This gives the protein CASSFLGTSETKSIQYF.

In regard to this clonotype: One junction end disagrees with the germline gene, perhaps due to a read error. CDR3 protein: CTSSPPGSFFYNEQFF. The CDR3 DNA sequence: TGTACCAGCAGTCCCCCCGGGAGTTTTTTTTACAATGAGCAGTTCTTC. The chain combines TRBV12-3 or TRBV12-4 with TRBJ2-1; possible D gene TRBD2, 6 bases. This CDR3 contains 16 residues.

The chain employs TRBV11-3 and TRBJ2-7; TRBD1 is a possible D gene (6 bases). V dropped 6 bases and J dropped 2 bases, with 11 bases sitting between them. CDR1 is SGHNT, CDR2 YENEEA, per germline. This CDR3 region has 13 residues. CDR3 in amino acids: CASRVGQTYEQYF. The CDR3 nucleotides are TGTGCCAGCAGAGTGGGACAAACCTACGAGCAGTACTTC.

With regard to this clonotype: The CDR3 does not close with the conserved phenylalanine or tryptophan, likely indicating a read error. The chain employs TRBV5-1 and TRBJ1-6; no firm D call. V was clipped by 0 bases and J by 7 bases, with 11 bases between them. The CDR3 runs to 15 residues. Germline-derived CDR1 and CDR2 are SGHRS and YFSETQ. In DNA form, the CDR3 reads TGCGCCAGCAGCTTGGATGGTCAGGAAAATTCACCCCTCCACTCT. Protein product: CASSLDGQENSPLHS.

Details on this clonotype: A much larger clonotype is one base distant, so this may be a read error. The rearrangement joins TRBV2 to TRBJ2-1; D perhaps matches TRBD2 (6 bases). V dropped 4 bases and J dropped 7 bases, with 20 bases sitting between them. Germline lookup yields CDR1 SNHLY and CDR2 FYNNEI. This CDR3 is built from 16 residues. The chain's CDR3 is CASSGGLAGKGNEQFF. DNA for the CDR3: TGTGCCAGCAGTGGAGGCTTGGCGGGAAAGGGAAATGAGCAGTTCTTC.

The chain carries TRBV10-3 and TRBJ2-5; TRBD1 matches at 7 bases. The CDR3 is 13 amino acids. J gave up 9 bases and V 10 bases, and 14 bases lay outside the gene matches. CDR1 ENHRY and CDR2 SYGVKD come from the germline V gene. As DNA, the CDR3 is TGTGCCACAGCCTGGGACAGCCATGAGGCCCAGTACTTC. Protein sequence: CATAWDSHEAQYF.

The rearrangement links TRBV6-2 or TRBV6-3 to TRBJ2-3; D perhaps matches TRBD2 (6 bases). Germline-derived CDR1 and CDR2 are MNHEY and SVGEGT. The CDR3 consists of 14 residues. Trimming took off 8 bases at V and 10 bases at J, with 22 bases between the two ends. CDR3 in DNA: TGTGCCAGCGGTTCGCCCCGGGACTGCGAAGCGCAGTATTTT. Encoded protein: CASGSPRDCEAQYF.

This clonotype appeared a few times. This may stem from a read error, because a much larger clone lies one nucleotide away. The CDR3 reads CASRREETQYF. CDR3 DNA sequence: TGCGCCAGCAGACGGGAAGAGACCCAGTACTTC. This chain connects TRBV5-1 to TRBJ2-5, with D unresolved. Germline CDR1 is SGHRS and CDR2 is YFSETQ. Deletions cut 5 bases from V and 3 bases from J, with 5 bases between. CDR3 length: 11 amino acids.

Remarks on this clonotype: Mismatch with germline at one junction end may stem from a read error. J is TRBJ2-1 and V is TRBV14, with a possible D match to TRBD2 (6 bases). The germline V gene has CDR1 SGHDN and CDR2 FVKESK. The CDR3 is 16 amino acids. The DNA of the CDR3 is TGTGCCGGCAGTGCCGTAGCGGAATGGATAAACAATGAGCAGTTCTTC. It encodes CAGSAVAEWINNEQFF.

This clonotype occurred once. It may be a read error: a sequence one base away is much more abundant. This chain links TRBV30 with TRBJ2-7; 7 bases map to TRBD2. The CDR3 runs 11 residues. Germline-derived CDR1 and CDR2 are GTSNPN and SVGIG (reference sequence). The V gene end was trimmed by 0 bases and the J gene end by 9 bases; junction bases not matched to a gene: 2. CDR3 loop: CAWSVRLAQYF. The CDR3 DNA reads TGTGCCTGGAGTGTGCGACTAGCGCAGTACTTC. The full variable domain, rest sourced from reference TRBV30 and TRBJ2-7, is SQTIHQWPATLVQPVGSPLSLECTVEGTSNPNLYWYRQAAGRGLQLLFYSVGIGQISSEVPQNLSASRPQDRQFILSSKKLLLSDSGFYLCAWSVRLAQYFGPGTRLTVT.

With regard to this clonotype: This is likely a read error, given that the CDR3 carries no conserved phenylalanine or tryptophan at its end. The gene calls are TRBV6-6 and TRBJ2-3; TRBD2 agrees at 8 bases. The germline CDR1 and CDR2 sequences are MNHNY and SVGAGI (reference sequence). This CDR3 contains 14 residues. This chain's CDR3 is CAMPPAGERDMQYY. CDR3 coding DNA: TGTGCCATGCCCCCAGCGGGAGAACGAGATATGCAGTATTAT.

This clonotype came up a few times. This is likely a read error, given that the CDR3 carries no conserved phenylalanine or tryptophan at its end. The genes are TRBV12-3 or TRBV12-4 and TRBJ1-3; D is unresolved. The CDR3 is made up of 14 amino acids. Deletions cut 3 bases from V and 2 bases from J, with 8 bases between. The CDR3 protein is CASSFRGAGNTIYL. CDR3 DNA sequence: TGTGCCAGCAGTTTTCGGGGTGCTGGAAACACCATATATCTT.

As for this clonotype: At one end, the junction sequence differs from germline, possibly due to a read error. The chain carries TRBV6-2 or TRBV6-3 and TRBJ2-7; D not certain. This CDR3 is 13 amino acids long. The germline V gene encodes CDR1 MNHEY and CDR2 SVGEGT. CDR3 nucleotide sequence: TGTACCAGCAGTTACTCGTTGCTCTACGAGCATTACTTC. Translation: CTSSYSLLYEHYF.

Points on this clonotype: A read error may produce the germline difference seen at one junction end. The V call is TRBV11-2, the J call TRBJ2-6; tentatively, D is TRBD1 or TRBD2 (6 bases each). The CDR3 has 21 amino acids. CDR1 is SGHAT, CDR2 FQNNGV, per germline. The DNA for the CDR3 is TGTGCTAGCAGCATGGGGGGAGACAGGAGCATTTCCCACTCTGGGGTCAACGTCCTGATTTTC. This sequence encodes CASSMGGDRSISHSGVNVLIF.

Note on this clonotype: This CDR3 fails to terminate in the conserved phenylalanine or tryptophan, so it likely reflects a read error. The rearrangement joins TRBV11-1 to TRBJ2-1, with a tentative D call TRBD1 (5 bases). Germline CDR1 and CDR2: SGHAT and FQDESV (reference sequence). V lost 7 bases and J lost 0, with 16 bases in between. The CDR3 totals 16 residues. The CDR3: CASNPRVADSYNEQFS. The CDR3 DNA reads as TGTGCCAGCAACCCCAGGGTGGCGGACTCCTACAATGAGCAGTTCTCC.